Presented here are 27 T cell receptor beta chains from one specimen sequenced in a study of cytomegalovirus exposure and HLA in healthy donors. The PCR made use of 60 Vbeta and 13 Jbeta primers. Measured with immunoSEQ multiplex PCR; TCRdb has only the in-frame clones, and not every one. This sample carries roughly 140,000 clones, approximately 72% of them seen once, and the ten largest clones take over 2%. Sequences were obtained from PBMCs. These receptors were obtained from a man aged 35 to 55 in good health and CMV-seronegative.

About this clone itself: Its ends do not fully match the called genes, so a read error is possible. In DNA, the CDR3 is TGTGCCAGCAGAAGACAGGGGTATGGCTACCCCTTC. Its translation is CASRRQGYGYPF. This sequence joins TRBV6-5 and TRBJ1-2, with 8 positions matching TRBD1. In germline, CDR1 is MNHEY, CDR2 SVGAGI. The CDR3 is 12 residues long.

The V gene is TRBV19, the J gene TRBJ1-6; 9 positions agree with TRBD1. CDR3 size: 18 residues. Per the germline V gene, CDR1 is LNHDA and CDR2 is SQIVND (reference sequence). V lost 1 base to trimming and J lost 10 bases; unmatched junction nucleotides: 14. CDR3 region: CASSIVRDRVLYGSPLHF. The CDR3 DNA reads TGTGCCAGTAGTATAGTCCGGGACAGGGTGCTTTATGGGTCACCCCTCCACTTT.

This chain uses TRBV14 with TRBJ2-7; TRBD1 matches 7 bases. There are 14 residues in the CDR3. After removal of 1 base from V and 4 bases from J, the junction contained 4 bases not matched to a gene. From germline, CDR1 is SGHDN and CDR2 FVKESK. CDR3 coding DNA: TGTGCCAGCAGCCAAGTGGGACAGAATTACGAGCAGTACTTC. Residues: CASSQVGQNYEQYF.

There are a few counts of this clone. The gene calls are TRBV9 and TRBJ2-3; the match to TRBD2 covers 8 bases. V shed 6 bases, J shed 1 base, and the junction held 10 bases outside the gene matches. The CDR3 consists of 16 residues. Germline V gives CDR1 SGDLS, CDR2 YYNGEE. For the CDR3, the DNA is TGTGCCAGCAACCAATACCGGCGGGGGGGCACAGATACGCAGTATTTT. Translating gives CASNQYRRGGTDTQYF.

This clone has just one count. The junction departs from germline at one end; a sequencing error may be responsible. CDR3 amino acids: CATSTGETQTQYF. CDR3 sequence (DNA): TGTGCCACTAGCACCGGGGAAACGCAGACGCAGTATTTT. V is TRBV15 and J is TRBJ2-3; a possible D gene is TRBD2 (5 bases). This CDR3 has 13 residues. From germline, CDR1 is LNHNV and CDR2 YYDKDF (reference sequence).

A few counts support this clone. The chain carries TRBV5-6 and TRBJ1-1; the match to TRBD1 covers 9 bases. V lost 3 bases, J lost 1 base, and 7 bases stayed unmatched. The germline CDR1 and CDR2 sequences are SGHDT and YYEEEE. CDR3 length: 16 residues. For the CDR3, the DNA is TGTGCCAGCAGCTCCGGGACAGGGAGGACGAACACTGAAGCTTTCTTT. Protein: CASSSGTGRTNTEAFF.

The rearrangement uses TRBV2 and TRBJ2-4; D unclear. This CDR3 is built from 15 residues. CDR1 is SNHLY and CDR2 is FYNNEI in the germline V gene. The V end was cut by 6 bases, the J end by 1 base, with 13 bases between. The CDR3 region is CASRLREIAKNIQYF. CDR3 bases: TGTGCCAGCAGATTACGAGAGATTGCCAAAAACATTCAGTACTTC.

The chain has TRBV2 and TRBJ1-5; D is uncertain. This CDR3 has 13 amino acids. CDR1 and CDR2 (germline): SNHLY, FYNNEI. Trimming took off 7 bases at V and 6 bases at J, with 13 bases between the two ends. In DNA form, the CDR3 reads TGTGCCAGCAAAACCGGAGGTAGTCAGCCCCAGCATTTT. Protein sequence: CASKTGGSQPQHF.

J is TRBJ2-7 and V is TRBV7-9; tentatively, D is TRBD1 (5 bases). Deletions cut 1 base from V and 5 bases from J, with 12 bases between. The CDR3 contains 14 residues. Germline V CDR1 and CDR2: SEHNR, FQNEAQ (reference sequence). The CDR3 here is CASSLGPRAHEQYF. Written as DNA, the CDR3 is TGTGCCAGCAGCTTAGGTCCCAGGGCCCACGAGCAGTACTTC.

The chain couples TRBV5-1 to TRBJ2-7; 7 bases align to TRBD2. Germline loops: CDR1 SGHRS, CDR2 YFSETQ. This CDR3 comprises 15 residues. The V and J ends lost 1 base and 1 base, in that order; junction bases with no gene match: 5. The CDR3 nucleotides are TGCGCCAGCAGCTTGTCTAGCGGCCTGTCCTACGAGCAGTACTTC. Protein product: CASSLSSGLSYEQYF.

The chain has TRBV5-4 and TRBJ2-7, with TRBD1 identical over 8 bases. The germline CDR1 and CDR2 sequences are SGHNT and YYREEE (reference sequence). With V trimmed by 4 bases and J by 3 bases, 3 bases remained unmatched. CDR3 length equals 13 residues. The CDR3 coding sequence is TGTGCCAGCAGCCAGGACAGGGACTACGAGCAGTACTTC. Its protein product is CASSQDRDYEQYF. Full variable domain (remainder filled in from reference TRBV5-4 and TRBJ2-7): ETGVTQSPTHLIKTRGQQVTLRCSSQSGHNTVSWYQQALGQGPQFIFQYYREEENGRGNFPPRFSGLQFPNYSSELNVNALELDDSALYLCASSQDRDYEQYFGPGTRLTVT.

CDR3 sequence: CASSLHRDRGTSSSYNEQFF. As DNA, the CDR3 is TGTGCCAGCAGCTTGCACCGGGACAGGGGCACCTCTAGCTCCTACAATGAGCAGTTCTTC. The chain employs TRBV7-6 and TRBJ2-1, with TRBD1 matching 10 bases. The CDR3 runs to 20 residues. CDR1 is SGHVS, CDR2 FNYEAQ, per germline. The ends lost 3 bases at V and 0 bases at J; junction bases unmatched: 14. The full variable domain, completed using reference TRBV7-6 and TRBJ2-1, is GAGVSQSPRYKVTKRGQDVALRCDPISGHVSLYWYRQALGQGPEFLTYFNYEAQQDKSGLPNDRFSAERPEGSISTLTIQRTEQRDSAMYRCASSLHRDRGTSSSYNEQFFGPGTRLTVL.

The chain is built from TRBV4-3 and TRBJ2-1, with D maybe TRBD2 (6 bases). Trimming removed 0 bases at V and 2 bases at J, with 11 bases between. This CDR3 spans 16 amino acids. Germline CDR1 reads LGHNA; CDR2 reads YSLEER. The CDR3 spells CASSQDPSSAYNEQFF. The CDR3 region has the DNA TGCGCCAGCAGCCAAGATCCATCTAGCGCCTACAATGAGCAGTTCTTC.

In nucleotides, the CDR3 is TGTGCCAGCAGTCTCTCATGGGAGGTAGGGGAAAAACTGTTTTTT. Amino acid sequence: CASSLSWEVGEKLFF. This chain links TRBV27 with TRBJ1-4, with D unclear. Germline V gene lookup returns CDR1 MNHEY and CDR2 SMNVEV (reference sequence). This CDR3 is built from 15 residues. The V end lost 5 bases, the J end lost 8 bases, and 18 bases lay between the germline ends.

This chain uses TRBV4-1 with TRBJ2-7; D might be TRBD2 (6 bases). The CDR3 length is 20 residues. Germline values: CDR1 MGHRA, CDR2 YSYEKL. V gave up 0 bases and J gave up 1 base, with 25 bases separating them. The CDR3 region has the DNA TGCGCCAGCAGCCAAGATCAATACGTAAGGTTTGGCGGGGAATCCTACGAGCAGTACTTC. Translated, it gives CASSQDQYVRFGGESYEQYF.

The gene calls are TRBV11-3 and TRBJ2-3; 11 nucleotides match TRBD2. From germline, CDR1 is SGHNT and CDR2 YENEEA. J was trimmed by 4 bases and V by 1 base; bases with no gene match: 4. The CDR3 is made up of 16 amino acids. The DNA for the CDR3 is TGTGCCAGCAGCTTAGGTTTGGGACTAGCGGCAGATACGCAGTATTTT. Its translation: CASSLGLGLAADTQYF.

The chain links TRBV2 to TRBJ2-7; tentative D call: TRBD1 (5 bases). V dropped 3 bases and J dropped 1 base, with 10 bases sitting between them. The germline V gene has CDR1 SNHLY and CDR2 FYNNEI. This CDR3 is built from 14 residues. Here the CDR3 DNA reads TGTGCCAGCAGTGAGCACCCAGGGTCCTACGAGCAGTACTTC. Translating it yields CASSEHPGSYEQYF.

The chain combines TRBV6-4 with TRBJ2-1; a weak D match, TRBD1 (5 bases). Germline CDR1 and CDR2: MRHNA and SNTAGT. This CDR3 is built from 13 residues. Deletions cut 6 bases from V and 3 bases from J, with 9 bases between. CDR3 protein: CASSLGDYNEQFF. The CDR3 region has the DNA TGTGCCAGCAGCCTAGGGGACTACAATGAGCAGTTCTTC.

The J gene is TRBJ1-2, the V gene TRBV15; 8 bases line up with TRBD1. CDR1 is LNHNV and CDR2 is YYDKDF in the germline V gene (reference sequence). Trimming took 4 bases from V and 4 from J; bases not matched to a gene: 8. CDR3 length: 15 residues. The CDR3 bases are TGTGCCACCAGCATTCGACAGGGGACCGTCTATGGCTACACCTTC. Its translation is CATSIRQGTVYGYTF. Full variable domain (missing parts from reference TRBV15 and TRBJ1-2): DAMVIQNPRYQVTQFGKPVTLSCSQTLNHNVMYWYQQKSSQAPKLLFHYYDKDFNNEADTPDNFQSRRPNTSFCFLDIRSPGLGDTAMYLCATSIRQGTVYGYTFGSGTRLTVV.

J is TRBJ2-3 and V is TRBV5-6; TRBD2 is a possible D gene (5 bases). The CDR3 has 14 residues. Germline lookup yields CDR1 SGHDT and CDR2 YYEEEE. Trimming cost V 2 bases and J 7 bases, with 14 bases left between them. CDR3 coding DNA: TGTGCCAGCAGCTTATTTGCCCCGGGAAATACGCAGTATTTT. It encodes CASSLFAPGNTQYF.

The chain combines TRBV6-5 with TRBJ2-6; weak D call: TRBD1 (6 bases). The CDR3 has 16 residues. Trimming took off 2 bases at V and 14 bases at J, with 22 bases between the two ends. The germline V gene encodes CDR1 MNHEY and CDR2 SVGAGI. CDR3 bases: TGTGCCAGCAGTTACAGTAGGGGTCGACAGGCCCAGCTCCTGACTTTC. This translates into CASSYSRGRQAQLLTF.

This clone was seen just once. The rearrangement links TRBV4-1 to TRBJ2-7; weak D call: TRBD1 (6 bases). Trimming left V 4 bases short and J 0 bases short, with 16 bases between. The germline gives CDR1 MGHRA, CDR2 YSYEKL. This CDR3 is 16 amino acids long. The CDR3 DNA is TGCGCCAGCAGCCCCGGCAGGGGATCGGGCTCCTACGAGCAGTACTTC. Translated: CASSPGRGSGSYEQYF.

This clone has just a few counts. This chain connects TRBV10-1 to TRBJ2-2; D uncertain. This CDR3 is built from 14 residues. V was pared by 3 bases and J by 0 bases, with 5 bases between. Germline values: CDR1 WNHNN, CDR2 SYGVQD (reference sequence). The CDR3 sequence: CASSETANTGELFF. The CDR3 DNA reads TGCGCCAGCAGTGAAACAGCGAACACCGGGGAGCTGTTTTTT.

J is TRBJ2-7 and V is TRBV14; D may be TRBD2 (5 bases). CDR1 is SGHDN, CDR2 FVKESK, per germline. This CDR3 comprises 13 residues. Between the trimmed V and J ends, which lost 3 bases and 5 bases, there was a span of 11 bases. DNA of the CDR3: TGTGCCAGCAGCCATGGAGGCGTCAACGAGCAGTACTTC. Translated: CASSHGGVNEQYF.

The V and J genes are TRBV4-2 and TRBJ2-7; 9 bases are a match to TRBD2. This CDR3 is 17 amino acids long. Germline values: CDR1 LGHNA, CDR2 YNFKEQ. The trim removed 0 bases at V and 5 bases at J, leaving 11 bases unmatched. CDR3 region: CASSQEGAGGPYNEQYF. In nucleotides, the CDR3 is TGTGCCAGCAGCCAAGAAGGTGCGGGGGGGCCGTATAACGAGCAGTACTTC.

The rearrangement uses TRBV7-9 and TRBJ2-3; no definite D call. Deletions cut 1 base from V and 5 bases from J, with 10 bases between. Per germline, CDR1 SEHNR and CDR2 FQNEAQ (reference sequence). CDR3 length: 14 amino acids. The CDR3 DNA reads TGTGCCAGCAGCTTAGGAGCGACCGGAGATACGCAGTATTTT. This translates into CASSLGATGDTQYF.

This chain uses TRBV2 with TRBJ2-7; 7 nucleotides match TRBD2. CDR1 is SNHLY, CDR2 FYNNEI, per germline. The junction had 9 bases not matched to a gene; V was cut back by 1 base and J by 3 bases. This CDR3 contains 16 residues. CDR3 DNA sequence: TGTGCCAGCAGTGAAGGACGTCTAGCGGTAAGCTACGAGCAGTACTTC. Amino acids: CASSEGRLAVSYEQYF.